The entry below describes one TCR beta chain. Antigen: not known. TCRdb derives one entry per CDR3 protein from the 5' RACE reads, leaving out DNA. This sample's table reports hundreds of thousands of distinct CDR3 sequences. This entry belongs to a study of T cells expressing NK-cell markers. Study as a whole: HCMV serostatus: seven of eight sequenced donors positive, one negative. Whole-study findings and limits: The CD3+CD56-NKG2C+ fraction was also led by these clonotypes in four donors.

CDR1 SGHTA and CDR2 FQGNSA come from the germline V gene. The CDR3 sequence is 15 residues long. The receptor was derived from a man younger than 30 in good health. The chain couples TRBV7-2 to TRBJ2-7; TCRdb designates TRBD2, a call that cannot be tested without DNA. Sequences were obtained from blood T cells: a sorted CD56 or NKG2C T cell subset, CD4+ or CD8+ T cells, or bulk PBMC T cells (not recorded which). The CDR3: CATQGREGKNYEQYF.